This TCR beta chain was captured by sequencing in a study of vaccination and CD4 T cells after COVID-19 (dated 2022 in TCRdb). Regarding the research as a whole: The convalescent cohort comprised six males and four females, including two Hispanic individuals, seven Caucasians, two Asians and one multiracial person. Two doses of either the Pfizer-BioNTech BNT162b2 vaccine (n=8) or the Moderna mRNA-1273 vaccine (n=2) were administered to participants. Post-COVID blood samples were collected from convalescent patients a median of around 100 days after diagnosis, with a range of roughly 30 to 170 days. Post-vaccine blood samples were obtained a median of around 67 days after the second vaccine dose, with a range of about 12 to 241 days. Culture stimuli were overlapping spike peptide pools from SARS-CoV-2 and from the common cold coronaviruses HCoV-NL63, HCoV-OC43 and HCoV-229E. As controls, cultures received a CEFX viral epitope pool (the positive control), an HIV-1 Nef peptide pool (the negative control), or no peptide at all. The spike-specific CD4+ TCR repertoire was compared before and after mRNA vaccination in approximately ten COVID-19 convalescent patients and several infection-naive healthy vaccine recipients.

V is cut by 0 bases and J by 8 bases, and the space between the germline ends is 13 bases. Taken from the germline V gene, the CDR1 and CDR2 loops are SGHTA and FQGNSA. Counted from cysteine to phenylalanine, this CDR3 has 14 amino acids. The sequence is cut down to CDR3 DNA, 42 bases in frame from base 1. Concerning this clonotype: No cognate antigen has been identified for it. No per-base quality is available; no much larger clone lies one base away.

Overall study outcomes, separate from this receptor: The study included relatively few convalescent patients and did not analyze early timepoints after natural infection. Among the post-vaccine SARS-CoV-2-reactive clones in convalescent patients, a median 86.3% showed up only after vaccination, which suggests vaccine-specific priming. Of the vaccine-specific clones found in convalescent patients, nearly all (304 of 307) were mono-reactive for SARS-CoV-2 spike instead of being cross-reactive with common cold coronaviruses. Although the median number of SARS-CoV-2-reactive clonotypes went up from 21 after infection to some 38 after vaccination, the increase was not significant.

The library was obtained by PCR. At the Johns Hopkins FTIC core, DNA from the cultured CD4+ T cells underwent TCR sequencing with the Oncomine TCR Beta short-read assay. The QIAamp micro DNA kit was used to extract genomic DNA from the cultured CD4+ T cells. Oncomine TCR Beta libraries from cultured CD4+ T cells were pooled using unique dual indexes and sequenced on an Illumina iSeq 100. The original methods were these. Non-productive sequences were removed, and CDR3s that did not start with C, did not end with F or W, or were shorter than 7 amino acids were discarded. The MANAFEST web application was used to identify antigen-specific clonotypes by comparing peptide-stimulated wells against reference wells and other culture wells. An FDR below 0.05, an odds ratio above 5, and a productive frequency above 0.1% in at least two of three replicate wells were required for clones to be considered positive. Cross-reactive clonotypes were defined as significantly expanded in both SARS-CoV-2 spike wells and at least one common cold coronavirus spike condition. Levenshtein distances (stringdist) and unrooted phylogenetic trees (ape) in R version 3.6.1 were used to assess CDR3 homology. The public sequencing data were trimmed at Q25 with fastp and processed into clonotypes with MiXCR by TCRdb, which kept only in-frame beta chains. Every CDR3 protein is listed once, alongside the most common genes and DNA of its rows. None of the V and J calls come from the authors' own analysis; TCRdb made them. The sample yields about 27,000 distinct CDR3 sequences; approximately 60% were counted once. Roughly 17% of the sample lies in the top ten.

Taken with the paper, the label for treatment or condition translates to: approximately nine-day PBMC culture with coronavirus spike peptide pools or control peptides (ViraFEST assay). The study used the ViraFEST assay, which expanded antigen-specific T cells with peptide pools and then identified expanded clonotypes by TCR sequencing. Healthy vaccine recipients had no prior SARS-CoV-2 infection, confirmed by negative nucleocapsid antibody tests before and after vaccination. Each well held 2 million to 2.5 million PBMCs cultured with approximately 10 ug/ml peptide pools in IMDM containing 5% human AB serum and about 10 IU/ml IL-2. On days 3 and 7, half of the culture medium was replaced with fresh IL-2-containing medium. After 10 to 11 days of culture, CD4+ T cells were isolated by negative selection using the EasySep CD4+ T cell isolation kit. Ficoll-Paque Plus gradient centrifugation was used to isolate PBMCs from whole blood, and the isolated PBMCs were then either used fresh or cryopreserved at -140C. Culture conditions were generally each tested in triplicate wells.

The source was CD4+ T cells from blood, cultured in vitro, collected after SARS-CoV-2 vaccination. The V and J segments used are TRBV7-2 and TRBJ1-1; a tentative D call is TRBD1 (5 bases match). This sequence was found in a human donor who received a COVID-19 vaccine. The CDR3 amino acid sequence is: CASSLAPGTGEAFF. The bases are TGTGCCAGCAGCTTAGCACCGGGGACGGGGGAAGCTTTCTTT. Here the CDR3 is joined to the reference TRBV7-2 and TRBJ1-1 genes, and the full variable domain is: GAGVSQSPSNKVTEKGKDVELRCDPISGHTALYWYRQSLGQGLEFLIYFQGNSAPDKSGLPSDRFSAERTGGSVSTLTIQRTQQEDSAVYLCASSLAPGTGEAFFGQGTRLTVV.